This T cell receptor beta chain was obtained from a study of CD8+ T cells in alopecia areata (dated by TCRdb to the late 2010s). Turning to the overall study: Treated patients were enrolled in an open-label pilot trial of oral tofacitinib, 5 to 10 mg twice daily, for moderate-to-severe alopecia areata. RNA was extracted with the PAXgene miRNA kit for fixed scalp, the miRNeasy kit for PBMCs, and the RNeasy kit for mouse skin. Tofacitinib-treated patients had biopsies at baseline and at 4 and 24 weeks of treatment, with a later scalp biopsy in several patients. immunoSEQ multiplex PCR using 35 Vbeta forward primers and 13 Jbeta reverse primers was used to amplify TCRbeta CDR3 regions. Clonality in the scalp was compared among normal scalp (n=4), patchy alopecia areata scalp (n=8), and alopecia totalis/universalis scalp (n=8). To study T cell clonal expansion in alopecia areata, the researchers applied high-throughput TCRbeta sequencing to both the C3H/HeJ mouse model and human patients. On the human side, TCRbeta sequencing was run on scalp tissue and on sorted CD4+ and CD8+ peripheral blood T cells from healthy controls and from alopecia areata patients with either patchy or totalis/universalis disease. Tofacitinib was administered for 6 to 18 months, and 6 months of follow-up off drug were then conducted to assess delayed response and recurrence. For the treated patients, the SALT score, which quantifies what percentage of scalp surface area is affected, served as the measure of disease severity.

The sample's time point label, decoded: around 24 weeks on oral tofacitinib. The treatment or condition label corresponds to: oral pan-JAK inhibitor, 5-10 mg twice daily. Peripheral blood and lesional scalp punch biopsies were obtained from patients with alopecia areata. PBMCs were isolated by density centrifugation and stained for CD3, CD4 and CD8, after which CD4+ and CD8+ T cells were sorted on a FACSAria. Comment on this clone: It has no known antigen specificity. Nothing much larger sits one base from this clone, and base qualities are not available.

Measured from the cysteine to the phenylalanine, the CDR3 is 17 residues long. The entry retains the CDR3 DNA only, 51 bases that are in frame from base 1. V is reduced by 5 bases and J by 0 bases, leaving a spacing of 14 bases between them. CDR1 MNHEY and CDR2 SMNVEV are derived from the germline V gene (reference sequence). The receptor library was made with the immunoSEQ multiplex PCR assay. RNA was extracted from all samples and reverse transcribed into cDNA as template for TCR sequencing. SuperScript III was used to make first-strand cDNA, primed with a 2:1 mix of oligo-dT and random hexamers. A synthetic immune receptor repertoire was used to assess amplification bias, and residual bias was removed computationally. Per the authors' processing: Raw reads were preprocessed for error removal, and CDR3 was defined according to IMGT conventions as running from the conserved cysteine to phenylalanine. Clonality was computed as 1 minus the Shannon entropy, with the entropy normalized by log2 of the number of productive unique TCRs. Whether scalp clones were CD4 or CD8 was inferred by matching scalp TCRbeta sequences against CD4 and CD8 repertoires sorted from blood. Sourced from immuneACCESS, this table was stored by TCRdb with only in-frame sequences that have V and J called. A share of the clones is absent; for the studies checked, an unresolved V gene accounts for under half, and the remainder has no known explanation. V and J calls and clone size are as listed in that table; D and trimming were resolved from the DNA. This sample is represented by roughly 120,000 clones; approximately 55% of them were singletons. Jointly, the top ten make up 3% to 3.5% of the sample.

Findings and caveats that apply to the study as a whole: During tofacitinib treatment, many expanded lesional clones remained in scalp and blood, and this persistence may partly explain relapse after treatment is stopped. Unlike mouse skin, which is dominated by gammadelta T cells, normal human skin has resident alphabeta T cells that are also sequenced, and this complicates analysis of the scalp TCR repertoire. Higher clonality and more expanded CD8+ clones were observed in lesional scalp than in normal scalp, particularly in alopecia totalis/universalis, a finding suggestive of antigenic drive. Because the treated cohort was small and had just a single nonresponder, larger studies are needed to establish links between baseline CD8+ expansion and response. Compared with mice, TCR sequences shared between patients were less clear, possibly partly because of HLA diversity across the patient population. Tofacitinib significantly lowered scalp clonality and the number of expanded CD8+ clones among the top 100 scalp clones.

The clonotype originates from a human donor with alopecia areata. Sequences were derived from CD4+ T cells sorted from blood, sampled at week 24, from a patient treated with tofacitinib. The V gene is TRBV27 and the J gene is TRBJ2-6; a confident D gene designation cannot be given. In nucleotides, the sequence is TGTGCCAGCAGTCCCTGGACGGTGAGCTCTGGGGCCAACGTCCTGACTTTC. Protein translation: CASSPWTVSSGANVLTF.